Below are 25 T cell receptor beta chains sequenced from a single sample in a study of T cell repertoires in cytomegalovirus infection. In TCRdb, the reads were re-called with MiXCR into one record per CDR3 protein. The data hold under 200,000 distinct CDR3 sequences, with approximately 9.7% observed a single time. Sequencing used PBMCs. The receptors derive from a human donor in good health (CMV status not recorded). Some clones in this sample may be carry-over from other donors' samples.

The chain has TRBV6-2 or TRBV6-3 and TRBJ1-2; D is unresolved. Between the trimmed V and J ends, which lost 7 bases and 6 bases, there was a span of 15 bases. The germline gives CDR1 MNHEY, CDR2 SVGEGT. The CDR3 is made up of 13 amino acids. CDR3: CASTDPPGNGYTF. The CDR3 coding sequence is TGTGCCAGCACCGATCCGCCCGGGAATGGCTACACCTTC.

This clonotype was counted between two and nine times. V and J are TRBV5-6 and TRBJ2-5; the match to TRBD2 covers 9 bases. The CDR3 consists of 16 residues. Germline values: CDR1 SGHDT, CDR2 YYEEEE. Unmatched junction bases numbered 7, after V lost 4 bases and J lost 0 bases. Written as DNA, the CDR3 is TGTGCCAGCAGCACCCTAGCGGGGCGATACCAAGAGACCCAGTACTTC. Protein: CASSTLAGRYQETQYF.

The chain carries TRBV14 and TRBJ2-1; the D gene is possibly TRBD1 (6 bases). The germline V gene encodes CDR1 SGHDN and CDR2 FVKESK. The CDR3 spans 16 residues. Trimming stripped 1 base from V and 0 bases from J, with 10 bases between. The CDR3 reads CASSQGGTLSYNEQFF. The CDR3 DNA is TGTGCCAGCAGCCAAGGAGGGACACTCTCCTACAATGAGCAGTTCTTC.

The chain uses TRBV10-2 and TRBJ2-7; D unclear. Trimming removed 2 bases at V and 7 bases at J, with 12 bases between. Looked up from germline, CDR1 is WSHSY and CDR2 is SAAADI. This CDR3 has 13 amino acids. The chain's CDR3 is CASSERQAGEQYF. CDR3 coding DNA: TGCGCCAGCAGTGAGAGGCAGGCTGGGGAGCAGTACTTC.

A few counts support this clonotype. The chain employs TRBV6-1 and TRBJ2-5; 9 bases are a match to TRBD1. The trim removed 6 bases at V and 6 bases at J, leaving 8 bases unmatched. The CDR3 extends over 14 amino acids. Germline V gives CDR1 MNHNS, CDR2 SASEGT. The DNA of the CDR3 is TGTGCCAGCAGCCGACAGGGGGACGGGAAGACCCAGTACTTC. Protein: CASSRQGDGKTQYF.

A few counts support this clonotype. V and J are TRBV14 and TRBJ1-6, with D unresolved. The CDR3 contains 14 residues. The germline gives CDR1 SGHDN, CDR2 FVKESK. The V gene lost 5 bases and the J gene lost 10 bases, with 15 bases spanning the gap. The CDR3 coding sequence is TGTGCCAGCAGCAAAGTTGCAAAGAACTCACCCCTCCACTTT. Protein product: CASSKVAKNSPLHF.

In this sample, this clonotype turned up many times. The chain is built from TRBV7-2 and TRBJ2-1; 9 bases map to TRBD1. The CDR3 length is 15 residues. Trimming removed 5 bases from V and 9 bases from J; junction bases left unmatched: 11. In germline, CDR1 is SGHTA, CDR2 FQGNSA. CDR3 nucleotides: TGTGCCAGCAGCCGTCTGGGACAGGGTCGGGGTGAGCAGTTCTTC. This encodes CASSRLGQGRGEQFF.

This clonotype came up a few times. The V call is TRBV20-1, the J call TRBJ1-5; D uncertain. The CDR3 spans 15 residues. V was trimmed by 6 bases and J by 2 bases, leaving 17 bases between them. Germline V gives CDR1 DFQATT, CDR2 SNEGSKA (reference sequence). CDR3 sequence reads: CSAPSARMGNQPQHF. The CDR3 DNA sequence: TGCAGTGCGCCATCTGCTCGGATGGGCAATCAGCCCCAGCATTTT.

This clonotype was seen many times. The V and J genes are TRBV29-1 and TRBJ2-3; 11 nucleotides line up with TRBD1. The CDR3 consists of 14 residues. Per germline, CDR1 SQVTM and CDR2 ANQGSEA. With V trimmed by 6 bases and J by 1 base, 3 bases remained unmatched. The DNA of the CDR3 is TGCAGCGTAGAGGACAGGGGGCGCACAGATACGCAGTATTTT. This sequence encodes CSVEDRGRTDTQYF.

The chain is built from TRBV20-1 and TRBJ2-5; 7 bases align to TRBD1. Trimming at V came to 5 bases and at J to 4 bases, leaving 7 bases not matched to a gene. This CDR3 spans 13 amino acids. The germline V gene has CDR1 DFQATT and CDR2 SNEGSKA (reference sequence). DNA for the CDR3: TGCAGTGCTCCTAAGACAGGGAGAGAGACCCAGTACTTC. Its protein is CSAPKTGRETQYF.

The gene calls are TRBV2 and TRBJ2-1; 14 bases agree with TRBD2. This CDR3 has 16 amino acids. With 4 bases clipped from V and 8 bases from J, the junction kept 7 bases outside the gene matches. The germline V gene encodes CDR1 SNHLY and CDR2 FYNNEI. CDR3 sequence reads: CASSGYGTSGSDEQFF. The CDR3 coding sequence is TGTGCCAGCAGTGGCTATGGGACTAGCGGGAGCGATGAGCAGTTCTTC.

This chain uses TRBV3-1 with TRBJ1-1, with TRBD1 matching 9 bases. The length of the CDR3 is 11 residues. The trim removed 5 bases at V and 14 bases at J, leaving 6 bases unmatched. Germline CDR1 LGHDT, CDR2 YNNKEL (reference sequence). CDR3 protein: CASSAGTGLFF. In nucleotides, the CDR3 is TGTGCCAGCAGCGCCGGGACAGGGTTATTCTTT.

This clonotype turned up a few times. CDR3 nucleotide sequence: TGTGCCAGCAGTTGGACGGCGAAGTATGCTGGCTACACCTTC. The encoded protein is CASSWTAKYAGYTF. This rearrangement joins TRBV28 to TRBJ1-2; D is uncertain. Trimming shortened V by 4 bases and J by 7 bases, and 16 bases separated the two germline ends. This CDR3 has 14 residues. The germline gives CDR1 MDHEN, CDR2 SYDVKM.

The chain is built from TRBV29-1 and TRBJ1-1; D is undetermined. Germline loops: CDR1 SQVTM, CDR2 ANQGSEA. The CDR3 covers 10 residues. Trimming shortened V by 7 bases and J by 5 bases, and 8 bases separated the two germline ends. CDR3 sequence: CSAVTTEAFF. Written as DNA, the CDR3 is TGCAGCGCAGTGACGACTGAAGCTTTCTTT. The variable domain in full, completed from reference TRBV29-1 and TRBJ1-1, reads SAVISQKPSRDICQRGTSLTIQCQVDSQVTMMFWYRQQPGQSLTLIATANQGSEATYESGFVIDKFPISRPNLTFSTLTVSNMSPEDSSIYLCSAVTTEAFFGQGTRLTVV.

Ten or more counts support this clonotype. This chain links TRBV28 with TRBJ1-2; no clear D. V was pared by 3 bases and J by 3 bases, with 11 bases between. The CDR3 has 14 amino acids. Germline values: CDR1 MDHEN, CDR2 SYDVKM. CDR3 loop: CASSFKENYYGYTF. The DNA of the CDR3 is TGTGCCAGCAGTTTCAAGGAGAACTACTATGGCTACACCTTC.

A few counts support this clonotype. This chain joins TRBV28 and TRBJ2-2, with TRBD1 matching over 8 bases. V shed 7 bases and J 4 bases; nucleotides not matched to a gene: 5. CDR1 and CDR2 (germline): MDHEN, SYDVKM. The CDR3 contains 14 residues. The CDR3 protein is CASKNRGSTGELFF. The CDR3, as DNA: TGTGCCAGCAAGAACAGGGGGTCCACCGGGGAGCTGTTTTTT.

For the CDR3, the DNA is TGTGCTAGTGGTTTGAAAAACACTAGCGAGGGGAAAGAGACCCAGTACTTC. As protein: CASGLKNTSEGKETQYF. The V and J genes are TRBV12-5 and TRBJ2-5; 7 bases match TRBD2. Germline V CDR1 and CDR2: LGHNT, FRNRAP. This CDR3 is built from 17 residues. Unmatched junction bases numbered 12, after V lost 2 bases and J lost 3 bases.

In this sample, this clonotype turned up many times. V and J are TRBV7-2 and TRBJ2-1; perhaps TRBD2 as D (5 bases). Trimming pared 5 bases from V and 7 bases from J, leaving 27 bases between. Germline lookup yields CDR1 SGHTA and CDR2 FQGNSA. The CDR3 spans 18 residues. The CDR3 loop is CASSPQTRRNSQVNEQFF. The CDR3 nucleotides read TGTGCCAGCAGCCCCCAGACCCGGAGGAACTCCCAAGTAAATGAGCAGTTCTTC.

This clonotype was seen only a few times. This sequence joins TRBV28 and TRBJ1-1, with a tentative D call TRBD1 (5 bases). Germline V lookup: CDR1 MDHEN, CDR2 SYDVKM. This CDR3 spans 13 amino acids. Trimming pared 7 bases from V and 6 bases from J, leaving 15 bases between. The CDR3 DNA reads as TGTGCCAGCAACTTCTACCCAGGGCCTGAAGCTTTCTTT. Encoded protein: CASNFYPGPEAFF.

This clonotype was counted at least ten times. The chain recombines TRBV2 with TRBJ1-3; D is perhaps TRBD1 (5 bases). The ends were cut back, 5 bases at V and 2 bases at J, with 10 bases in the middle. The V gene's germline CDR1 is SNHLY and CDR2 FYNNEI. There are 14 residues in the CDR3. CDR3 DNA: TGTGCCAGCAGTCCTGGGACTCCTGGAAACACCATATATTTT. This sequence encodes CASSPGTPGNTIYF.

V gene TRBV4-1 combines with J gene TRBJ2-1; D is undetermined. Germline loops: CDR1 MGHRA, CDR2 YSYEKL. The CDR3 runs to 12 residues. Trimming took off 1 base at V and 7 bases at J, with 5 bases between the two ends. In DNA, the CDR3 is TGCGCCAGCAGCCAAGGGGTAAATGAGCAGTTCTTC. Protein product: CASSQGVNEQFF.

The J gene is TRBJ2-4, the V gene TRBV19; 8 bases match TRBD2. The V and J ends lost 3 bases and 3 bases, in that order; junction bases with no gene match: 7. The germline gives CDR1 LNHDA, CDR2 SQIVND (reference sequence). This CDR3 spans 16 amino acids. The CDR3 nucleotides are TGTGCCAGTAGTATGAACCCCAGCGGGGGCAAAAACATTCAGTACTTC. Its translation: CASSMNPSGGKNIQYF. Variable domain in full (rest from reference TRBV19 and TRBJ2-4): DGGITQSPKYLFRKEGQNVTLSCEQNLNHDAMYWYRQDPGQGLRLIYYSQIVNDFQKGDIAEGYSVSREKKESFPLTVTSAQKNPTAFYLCASSMNPSGGKNIQYFGAGTRLSVL.

The gene calls are TRBV20-1 and TRBJ2-5; 10 bases line up with TRBD1. The germline V gene encodes CDR1 DFQATT and CDR2 SNEGSKA (reference sequence). Germline trimming cut 4 bases from V and 5 bases from J; bases unmatched to any gene: 4. There are 13 residues in the CDR3. CDR3 nucleotides: TGCAGTGCTACCGGGACAGGGGAGGAGACCCAGTACTTC. Translation gives CSATGTGEETQYF.

This clonotype was observed at least ten times. V and J are TRBV6-5 and TRBJ1-6; no clear D gene. The V end lost 0 bases, the J end lost 6 bases, and 9 bases lay between the germline ends. From germline, CDR1 is MNHEY and CDR2 SVGAGI. The CDR3 has 15 amino acids. The CDR3 DNA follows: TGTGCCAGCAGTTACTCGGCACAAGCTAATTCACCCCTCCACTTT. This gives the protein CASSYSAQANSPLHF.

The V and J genes are TRBV4-2 and TRBJ1-1; no reliable D call. V was pared by 0 bases and J by 4 bases, with 18 bases between. The CDR3 is 17 residues long. The germline gives CDR1 LGHNA, CDR2 YNFKEQ. Here the CDR3 DNA reads TGTGCCAGCAGCCAAGATCTTGGGTCGCGGGGTAGCACTGAAGCTTTCTTT. Encoded protein: CASSQDLGSRGSTEAFF.